These 14 T cell receptor beta chains came from one sample sequenced in a study of OX40 agonist ivuxolimab in advanced cancers. This table comes from immunoSEQ multiplex PCR, and its TCRdb copy is limited to in-frame clones, with some not included. Among around 62,000 clones listed, roughly 80% were seen once. Sample: CD4+ or CD8+ T cells sorted from blood, taken in a trial of the OX40 agonist ivuxolimab. These receptors all come from an adult with an advanced solid tumor such as melanoma, head and neck, liver or kidney cancer.

The rearrangement joins TRBV4-3 to TRBJ1-2; D not resolved. Germline assignment: CDR1 LGHNA and CDR2 YSLEER. The CDR3 has 15 residues. Trimming stripped 1 base from V and 8 bases from J, with 17 bases between. The CDR3 sequence: CASSQGDAEAKGYTF. For the CDR3, the DNA is TGCGCCAGCAGCCAAGGCGATGCGGAGGCGAAGGGCTACACCTTC.

This clone appeared a single time. No DNA is shown, since the ends of the CDR3 on it are uncertain; the CDR3 is the one TCRdb lists. The V call is TRBV28, the J call TRBJ2-2. The CDR3 contains 13 residues when both ends are counted. The germline V gene encodes CDR1 MDHEN and CDR2 SYDVKM. The CDR3 loop is CASSFGAGGELFF.

The J gene is TRBJ2-5, the V gene TRBV7-9; 13 bases are shared with TRBD2. Trimming cost V 5 bases and J 5 bases; bases outside gene matches: 8. The CDR3 contains 16 residues. CDR1 is SEHNR, CDR2 FQNEAQ, per germline (reference sequence). CDR3 in DNA: TGTGCCAGCAGCCCCGGGACTAGCGGGAATATCGAGACCCAGTACTTC. Encoded protein: CASSPGTSGNIETQYF.

The V call is TRBV10-1, the J call TRBJ1-2; the D gene is possibly TRBD1 (5 bases). V was shortened by 5 bases and J by 6 bases, with 13 bases between the two germline ends. This CDR3 is 13 amino acids long. Germline CDR1 reads WNHNN; CDR2 reads SYGVQD (reference sequence). DNA of the CDR3: TGCGCCAGCAGTAACAGGAGATGGCATGGCTACACCTTC. It is translated as CASSNRRWHGYTF.

The chain joins TRBV5-1 to TRBJ2-2; D not certain. Germline CDR1 is SGHRS and CDR2 is YFSETQ. This CDR3 has 13 residues. V was trimmed by 5 bases and J by 0 bases, leaving 5 bases between them. In DNA, the CDR3 is TGCGCCAGCAGACAGCCGAACACCGGGGAGCTGTTTTTT. As protein: CASRQPNTGELFF.

A remark on this clone: Other DNA sequences in this specimen translate into the identical CDR3. This rearrangement joins TRBV7-2 to TRBJ2-3, with D possibly TRBD1 on 5 matching bases. The CDR3 is 15 amino acids. Between the trimmed V and J ends, which lost 5 bases and 2 bases, there was a span of 14 bases. Germline V gene sequence: CDR1 SGHTA, CDR2 FQGNSA. The CDR3 spells CASSPRTSPTDTQYF. CDR3 nucleotide sequence: TGTGCCAGCAGCCCCCGGACATCCCCCACAGATACGCAGTATTTT.

The chain has TRBV10-3 and TRBJ1-2; 10 nucleotides line up with TRBD1. Germline CDR1 ENHRY, CDR2 SYGVKD. V shed 10 bases, J shed 7 bases, and the junction held 6 bases outside the gene matches. The CDR3 totals 12 residues. CDR3 coding DNA: TGTGCCAGCATTAGACAGGGGGCTGGCTACACCTTC. This translates into CASIRQGAGYTF.

This clone showed up just once. The gene calls are TRBV13 and TRBJ1-5; no firm D call. V was trimmed by 3 bases and J by 5 bases, leaving 11 bases between them. CDR1 is PRHDT and CDR2 is FYEKMQ in the germline V gene (reference sequence). This CDR3 region has 14 residues. CDR3 sequence reads: CASSFSQDHQPQHF. The CDR3 DNA follows: TGTGCCAGCAGCTTCAGCCAGGATCATCAGCCCCAGCATTTT. Combining the CDR3 with reference TRBV13 and TRBJ1-5 gives the whole variable domain AAGVIQSPRHLIKEKRETATLKCYPIPRHDTVYWYQQGPGQDPQFLISFYEKMQSDKGSIPDRFSAQQFSDYHSELNMSSLELGDSALYFCASSFSQDHQPQHFGDGTRLSIL.

The chain recombines TRBV29-1 with TRBJ1-2; D possibly corresponds to TRBD1 (5 bases). CDR1 SQVTM and CDR2 ANQGSEA come from the germline V gene. The CDR3 has 12 amino acids. The V and J ends lost 3 bases and 5 bases respectively, with 10 bases between them. CDR3 amino acids: CSVDDSRYGYTF. The CDR3 DNA follows: TGCAGCGTTGATGACAGTAGGTATGGCTACACCTTC.

The sample holds one count of this clone. The J gene is TRBJ2-2, the V gene TRBV11-2, with a weak D call TRBD1 (7 bases). Per the germline V gene, CDR1 is SGHAT and CDR2 is FQNNGV. The CDR3 length is 15 residues. Trimming left V 3 bases short and J 8 bases short, with 16 bases between. CDR3 loop: CASSFKDRTTGELFF. Written as DNA, the CDR3 is TGTGCCAGCAGCTTCAAGGACAGGACTACTGGGGAGCTGTTTTTT.

The chain couples TRBV13 to TRBJ2-7, with TRBD2 identical over 8 bases. Germline values: CDR1 PRHDT, CDR2 FYEKMQ (reference sequence). The CDR3 sequence is 14 residues long. Trimming at V came to 3 bases and at J to 5 bases, leaving 6 bases not matched to a gene. The CDR3 coding sequence is TGTGCCAGCAGCTTCGGAGCGGGAGCCCACGAGCAGTACTTC. Amino acid sequence: CASSFGAGAHEQYF. The full variable domain, completed using reference TRBV13 and TRBJ2-7, is AAGVIQSPRHLIKEKRETATLKCYPIPRHDTVYWYQQGPGQDPQFLISFYEKMQSDKGSIPDRFSAQQFSDYHSELNMSSLELGDSALYFCASSFGAGAHEQYFGPGTRLTVT.

The chain uses TRBV18 and TRBJ2-3; perhaps TRBD2 as D (5 bases). There are 13 residues in the CDR3. CDR1 KGHSH and CDR2 LQKENI come from the germline V gene. Between the trimmed V and J ends, which lost 2 bases and 3 bases, there was a span of 6 bases. CDR3 residues: CASSPGGTDTQYF. In DNA form, the CDR3 reads TGTGCCAGCTCACCAGGAGGAACAGATACGCAGTATTTT.

A few counts support this clone. The genes are TRBV6-5 and TRBJ2-5, with no clear D. This CDR3 region has 15 residues. V dropped 0 bases and J dropped 1 base, with 9 bases sitting between them. Germline CDR1 and CDR2: MNHEY and SVGAGI. CDR3 residues: CASSYSPTTQETQYF. CDR3 DNA sequence: TGTGCCAGCAGTTACTCCCCAACGACCCAAGAGACCCAGTACTTC.

The gene calls are TRBV27 and TRBJ2-5; 8 bases agree with TRBD1. J lost 5 bases, V lost 6 bases, and 11 bases had no gene match. Germline V gene sequence: CDR1 MNHEY, CDR2 SMNVEV (reference sequence). The CDR3 is 15 amino acids. The CDR3 loop is CASRGQGGYWETQYF. The CDR3 DNA reads as TGTGCCAGCAGAGGACAGGGAGGTTACTGGGAGACCCAGTACTTC.